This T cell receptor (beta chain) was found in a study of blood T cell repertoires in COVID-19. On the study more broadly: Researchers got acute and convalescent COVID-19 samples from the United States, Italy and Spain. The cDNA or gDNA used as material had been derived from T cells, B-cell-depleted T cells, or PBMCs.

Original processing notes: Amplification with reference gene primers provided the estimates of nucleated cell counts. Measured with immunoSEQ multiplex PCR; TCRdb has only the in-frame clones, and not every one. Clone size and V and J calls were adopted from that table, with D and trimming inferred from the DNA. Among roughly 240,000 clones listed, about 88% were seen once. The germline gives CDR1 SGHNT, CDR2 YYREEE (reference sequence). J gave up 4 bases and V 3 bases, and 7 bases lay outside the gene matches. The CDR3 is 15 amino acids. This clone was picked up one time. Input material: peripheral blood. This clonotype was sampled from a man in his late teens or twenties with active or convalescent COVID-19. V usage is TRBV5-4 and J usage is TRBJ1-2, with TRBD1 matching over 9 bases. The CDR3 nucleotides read TGTGCCAGCAGCTCCCCCCGACAGGGGGGCTATGGCTACACCTTC. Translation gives CASSSPRQGGYGYTF.